This TCR beta chain was retrieved from a study of T cell repertoires in urothelial bladder cancer. Study at large: The roughly twelve resected lesions were three cT0, three cTa, three cT1 and three cT2 or greater.

Findings and limits, study-wide: Benign specimens held more T cells than urothelial carcinoma specimens. Carcinoma specimens had median approximately 1.8% tumor infiltrating lymphocytes, benign over 10%.

Concerning this clone itself: Antigen specificity is unknown.

TCRdb's table, derived via immunoSEQ multiplex PCR, lists solely in-frame clones and lacks some. The profile shows 2,000 to 2,500 clones, about 80% of them singletons. Germline V gives CDR1 MNHEY, CDR2 SVGAGI. This CDR3 comprises 13 residues. The ends were cut back, 5 bases at V and 6 bases at J, with 14 bases in the middle. The chain uses TRBV6-5 and TRBJ2-7; tentative D call: TRBD2 (6 bases). The sequence was obtained from a human donor with urothelial carcinoma. Sequences were obtained from tumor-infiltrating cells from bladder cancer. For the CDR3, the DNA is TGTGCCAGCAGTCCAGGGACTTTTGCCGAGCAGTACTTC. This codes for CASSPGTFAEQYF.